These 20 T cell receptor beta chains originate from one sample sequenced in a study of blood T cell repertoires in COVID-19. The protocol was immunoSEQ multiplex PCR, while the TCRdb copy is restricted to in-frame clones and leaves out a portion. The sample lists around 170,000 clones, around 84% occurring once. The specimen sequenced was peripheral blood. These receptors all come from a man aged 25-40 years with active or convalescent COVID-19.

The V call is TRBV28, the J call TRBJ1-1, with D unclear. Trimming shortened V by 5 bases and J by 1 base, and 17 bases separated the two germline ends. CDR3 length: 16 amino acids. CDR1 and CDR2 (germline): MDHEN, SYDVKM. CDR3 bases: TGTGCCAGCAGTGCCTCCCTTGGGCAGCCGAACACTGAAGCTTTCTTT. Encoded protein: CASSASLGQPNTEAFF.

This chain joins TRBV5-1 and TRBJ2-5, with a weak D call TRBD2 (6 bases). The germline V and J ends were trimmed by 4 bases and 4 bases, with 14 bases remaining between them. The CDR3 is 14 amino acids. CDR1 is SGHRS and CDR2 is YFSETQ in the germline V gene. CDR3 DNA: TGCGCCAGCAGCCCTCTCCCCGGGGGAGAGACCCAGTACTTC. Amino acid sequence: CASSPLPGGETQYF.

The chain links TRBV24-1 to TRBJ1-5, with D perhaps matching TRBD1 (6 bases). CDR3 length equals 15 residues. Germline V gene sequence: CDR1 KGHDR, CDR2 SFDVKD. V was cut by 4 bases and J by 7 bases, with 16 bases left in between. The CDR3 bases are TGTGCCACCAGTGAGTCCGACAGGCTAGAACAGCCCCAGCATTTT. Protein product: CATSESDRLEQPQHF.

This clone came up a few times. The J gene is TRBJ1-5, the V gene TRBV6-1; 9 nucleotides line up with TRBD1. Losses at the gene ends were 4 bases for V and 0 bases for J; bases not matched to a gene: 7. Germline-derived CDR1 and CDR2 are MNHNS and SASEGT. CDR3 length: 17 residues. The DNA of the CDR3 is TGTGCCAGCAGTGCAGACAGGGGGTCCTATAGCAATCAGCCCCAGCATTTT. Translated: CASSADRGSYSNQPQHF.

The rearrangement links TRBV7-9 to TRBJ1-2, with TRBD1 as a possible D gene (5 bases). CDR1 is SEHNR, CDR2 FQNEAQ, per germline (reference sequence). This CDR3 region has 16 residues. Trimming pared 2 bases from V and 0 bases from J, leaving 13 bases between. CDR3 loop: CASSLKGNKPNYGYTF. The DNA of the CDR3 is TGTGCCAGCAGCTTAAAGGGGAACAAGCCTAACTATGGCTACACCTTC.

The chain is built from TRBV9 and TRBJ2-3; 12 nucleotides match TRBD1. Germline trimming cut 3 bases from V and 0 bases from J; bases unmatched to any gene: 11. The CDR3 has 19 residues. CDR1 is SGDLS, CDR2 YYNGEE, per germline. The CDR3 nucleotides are TGTGCCAGCAGCGCCCAAGAGGGACAGGGGGCCATTAGCACAGATACGCAGTATTTT. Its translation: CASSAQEGQGAISTDTQYF.

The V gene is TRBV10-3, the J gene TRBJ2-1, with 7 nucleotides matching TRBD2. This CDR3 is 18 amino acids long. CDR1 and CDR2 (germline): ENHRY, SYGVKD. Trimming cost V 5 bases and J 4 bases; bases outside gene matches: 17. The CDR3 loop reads CAISPATTSLDLYNEQFF. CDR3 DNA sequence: TGTGCCATCAGTCCGGCAACGACTAGCCTAGACCTTTACAATGAGCAGTTCTTC.

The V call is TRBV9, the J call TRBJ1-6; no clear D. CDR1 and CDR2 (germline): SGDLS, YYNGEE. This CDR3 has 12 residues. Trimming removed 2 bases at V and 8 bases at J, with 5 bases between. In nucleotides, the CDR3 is TGTGCCAGCAGCGTGTCCTATTCACCCCTCCACTTT. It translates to CASSVSYSPLHF.

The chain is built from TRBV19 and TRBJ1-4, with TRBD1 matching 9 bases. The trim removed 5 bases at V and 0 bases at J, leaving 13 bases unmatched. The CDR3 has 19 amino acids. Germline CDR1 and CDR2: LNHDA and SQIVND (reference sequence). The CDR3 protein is CASSSPGQGIRATNEKLFF. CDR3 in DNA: TGTGCCAGTAGTTCGCCGGGACAGGGAATTAGGGCAACTAATGAAAAACTGTTTTTT.

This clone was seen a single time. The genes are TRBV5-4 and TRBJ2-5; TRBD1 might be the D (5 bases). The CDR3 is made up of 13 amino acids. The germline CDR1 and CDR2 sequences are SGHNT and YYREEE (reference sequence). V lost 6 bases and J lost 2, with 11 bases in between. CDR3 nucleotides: TGTGCCAGCACTCAGGGAACTCAAGAGACCCAGTACTTC. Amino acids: CASTQGTQETQYF.

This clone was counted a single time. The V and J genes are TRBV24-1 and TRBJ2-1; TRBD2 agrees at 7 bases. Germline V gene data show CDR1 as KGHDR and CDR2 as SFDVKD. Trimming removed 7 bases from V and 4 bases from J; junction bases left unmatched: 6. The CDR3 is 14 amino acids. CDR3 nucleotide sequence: TGTGCCACCAGCTCTAGCGGAGGTTACAATGAGCAGTTCTTC. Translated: CATSSSGGYNEQFF.

Written as DNA, the CDR3 is TGTGCCACCGGCGGGGATAGCAATCAGCCCCAGCATTTT. This translates into CATGGDSNQPQHF. This chain uses TRBV24-1 with TRBJ1-5; D uncertain. The V gene's germline CDR1 is KGHDR and CDR2 SFDVKD. This CDR3 contains 13 residues. The ends were cut back, 9 bases at V and 0 bases at J, with 8 bases in the middle.

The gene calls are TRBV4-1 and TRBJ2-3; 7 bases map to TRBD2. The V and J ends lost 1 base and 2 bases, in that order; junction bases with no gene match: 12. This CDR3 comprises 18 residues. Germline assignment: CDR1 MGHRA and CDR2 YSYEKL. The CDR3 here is CASSQVKGASGPTDTQYF. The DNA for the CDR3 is TGCGCCAGCAGCCAAGTTAAAGGAGCTAGCGGTCCCACAGATACGCAGTATTTT.

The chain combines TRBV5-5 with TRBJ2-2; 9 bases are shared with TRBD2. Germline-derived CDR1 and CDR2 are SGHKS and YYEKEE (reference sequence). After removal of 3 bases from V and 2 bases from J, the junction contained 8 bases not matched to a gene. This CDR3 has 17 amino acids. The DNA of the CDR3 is TGTGCCAGCAGCTCCCGGGGTAGCGGGGGAAACACCGGGGAGCTGTTTTTT. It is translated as CASSSRGSGGNTGELFF.

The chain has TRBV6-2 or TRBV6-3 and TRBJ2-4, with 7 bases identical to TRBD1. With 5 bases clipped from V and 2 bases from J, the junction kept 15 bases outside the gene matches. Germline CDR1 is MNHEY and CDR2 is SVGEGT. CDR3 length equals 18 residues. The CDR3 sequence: CASSVTFPEGATKNIQYF. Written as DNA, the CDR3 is TGTGCCAGCAGTGTAACTTTTCCCGAGGGGGCGACCAAAAACATTCAGTACTTC.

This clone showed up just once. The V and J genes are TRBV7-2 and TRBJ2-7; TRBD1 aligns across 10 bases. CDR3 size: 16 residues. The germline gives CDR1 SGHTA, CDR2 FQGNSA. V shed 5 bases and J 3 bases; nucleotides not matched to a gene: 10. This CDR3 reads CASSPTGDRGFYEQYV. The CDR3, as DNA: TGTGCCAGCAGCCCAACGGGGGACAGGGGCTTCTACGAGCAGTACGTC.

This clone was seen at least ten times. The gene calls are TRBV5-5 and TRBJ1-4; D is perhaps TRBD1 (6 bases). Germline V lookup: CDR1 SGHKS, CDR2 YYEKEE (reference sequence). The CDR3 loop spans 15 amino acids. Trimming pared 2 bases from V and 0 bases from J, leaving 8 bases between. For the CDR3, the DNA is TGTGCCAGCAGCTTTGAGGGGGCAACTAATGAAAAACTGTTTTTT. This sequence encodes CASSFEGATNEKLFF.

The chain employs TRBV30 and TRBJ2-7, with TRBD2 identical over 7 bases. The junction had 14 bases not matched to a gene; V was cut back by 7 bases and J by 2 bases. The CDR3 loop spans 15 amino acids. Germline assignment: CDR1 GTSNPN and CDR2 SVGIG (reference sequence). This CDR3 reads CALERRTSNPYEQYV. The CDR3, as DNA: TGTGCCTTGGAAAGGCGGACTAGTAACCCCTACGAGCAGTACGTC.

This CDR3 reads CASSFRQVNYQPQHF. The CDR3, as DNA: TGTGCCAGCAGTTTCCGACAGGTCAACTATCAGCCCCAGCATTTT. The rearrangement links TRBV6-2 or TRBV6-3 to TRBJ1-5; the D gene is possibly TRBD1 (6 bases). The CDR3 contains 15 residues. Per germline, CDR1 MNHEY and CDR2 SVGEGT. V lost 4 bases and J lost 5, with 15 bases in between.

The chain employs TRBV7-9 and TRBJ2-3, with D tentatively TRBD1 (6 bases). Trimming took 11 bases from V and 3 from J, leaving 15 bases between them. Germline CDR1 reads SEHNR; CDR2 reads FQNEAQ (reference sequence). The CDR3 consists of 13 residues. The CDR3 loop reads CAEEGGTTDTQYF. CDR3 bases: TGTGCCGAAGAAGGGGGTACGACAGATACGCAGTATTTT.